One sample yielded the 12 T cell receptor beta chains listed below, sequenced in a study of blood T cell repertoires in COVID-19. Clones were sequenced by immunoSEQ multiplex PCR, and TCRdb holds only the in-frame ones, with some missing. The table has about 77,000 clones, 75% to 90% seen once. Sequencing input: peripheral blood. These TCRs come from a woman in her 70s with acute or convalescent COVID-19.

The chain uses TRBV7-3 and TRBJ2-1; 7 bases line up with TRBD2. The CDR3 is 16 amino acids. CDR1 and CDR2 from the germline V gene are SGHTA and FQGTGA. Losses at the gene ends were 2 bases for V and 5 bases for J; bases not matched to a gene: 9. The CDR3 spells CASSLGFGGRNNEQFF. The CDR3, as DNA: TGTGCCAGCAGCTTAGGCTTCGGGGGGAGAAACAATGAGCAGTTCTTC.

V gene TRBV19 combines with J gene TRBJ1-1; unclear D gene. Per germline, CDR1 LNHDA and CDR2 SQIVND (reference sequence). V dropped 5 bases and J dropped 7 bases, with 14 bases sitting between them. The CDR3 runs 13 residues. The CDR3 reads CASSVGFAFEAFF. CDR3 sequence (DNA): TGTGCCAGTAGTGTTGGTTTTGCGTTTGAAGCTTTCTTT.

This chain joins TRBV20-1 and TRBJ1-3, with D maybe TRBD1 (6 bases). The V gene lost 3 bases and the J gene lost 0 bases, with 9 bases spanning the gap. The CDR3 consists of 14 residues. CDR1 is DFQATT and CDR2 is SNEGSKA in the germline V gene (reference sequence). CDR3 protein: CSASTGSSGNTIYF. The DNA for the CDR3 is TGCAGTGCTAGTACAGGGAGCTCTGGAAACACCATATATTTT.

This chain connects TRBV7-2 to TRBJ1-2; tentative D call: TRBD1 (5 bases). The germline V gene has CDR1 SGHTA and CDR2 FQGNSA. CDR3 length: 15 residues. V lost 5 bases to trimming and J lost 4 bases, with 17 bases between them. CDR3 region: CASSEYRPWSYGYTF. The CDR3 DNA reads TGTGCCAGCAGCGAATACAGGCCGTGGAGCTATGGCTACACCTTC.

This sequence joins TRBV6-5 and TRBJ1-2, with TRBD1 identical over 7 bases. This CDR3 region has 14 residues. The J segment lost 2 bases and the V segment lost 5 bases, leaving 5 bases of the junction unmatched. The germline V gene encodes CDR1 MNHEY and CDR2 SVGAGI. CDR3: CASSTGDLNYGYTF. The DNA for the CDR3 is TGTGCCAGCAGTACAGGGGACTTAAACTATGGCTACACCTTC.

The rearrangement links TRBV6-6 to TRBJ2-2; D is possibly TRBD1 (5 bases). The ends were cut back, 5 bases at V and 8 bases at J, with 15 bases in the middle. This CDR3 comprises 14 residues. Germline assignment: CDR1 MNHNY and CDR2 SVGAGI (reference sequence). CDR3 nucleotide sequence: TGTGCCAGCAGTCGATCGACAGTGAGTGGGGAGCTGTTTTTT. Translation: CASSRSTVSGELFF.

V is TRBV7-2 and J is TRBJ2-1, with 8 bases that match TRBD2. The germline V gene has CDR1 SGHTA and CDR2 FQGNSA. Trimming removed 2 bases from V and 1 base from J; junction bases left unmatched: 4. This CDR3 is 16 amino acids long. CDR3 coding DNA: TGTGCCAGCAGCTTAAGGCGGGGGGCATCCTACAATGAGCAGTTCTTC. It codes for CASSLRRGASYNEQFF.

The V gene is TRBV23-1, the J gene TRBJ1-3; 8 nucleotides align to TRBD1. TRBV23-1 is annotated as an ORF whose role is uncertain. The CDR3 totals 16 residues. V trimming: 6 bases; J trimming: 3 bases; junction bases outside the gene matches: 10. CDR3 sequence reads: CASRLDRVSLGNTIYF. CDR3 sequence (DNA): TGCGCCAGCAGACTGGACAGGGTAAGTCTTGGAAACACCATATATTTT.

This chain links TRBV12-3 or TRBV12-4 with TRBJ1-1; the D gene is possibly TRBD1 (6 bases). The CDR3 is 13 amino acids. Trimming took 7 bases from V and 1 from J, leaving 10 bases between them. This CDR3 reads CASKEQGNTEAFF. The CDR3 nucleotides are TGTGCCAGCAAAGAACAGGGGAACACTGAAGCTTTCTTT.

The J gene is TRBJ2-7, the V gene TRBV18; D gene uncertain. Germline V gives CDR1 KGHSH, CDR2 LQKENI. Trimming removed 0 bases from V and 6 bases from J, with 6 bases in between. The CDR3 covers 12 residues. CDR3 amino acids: CASSPPTGEQYF. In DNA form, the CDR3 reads TGTGCCAGCTCACCACCGACGGGCGAGCAGTACTTC.

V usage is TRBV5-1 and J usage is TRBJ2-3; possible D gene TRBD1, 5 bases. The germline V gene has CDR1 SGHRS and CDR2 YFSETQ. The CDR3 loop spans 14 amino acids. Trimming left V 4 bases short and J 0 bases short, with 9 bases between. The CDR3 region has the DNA TGCGCCAGCAGCAGGCCAGGGAGCACAGATACGCAGTATTTT. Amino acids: CASSRPGSTDTQYF.

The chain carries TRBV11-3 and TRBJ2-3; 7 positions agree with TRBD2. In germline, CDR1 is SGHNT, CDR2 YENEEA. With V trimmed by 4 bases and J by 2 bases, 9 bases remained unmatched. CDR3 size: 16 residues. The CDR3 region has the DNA TGTGCCAGCAGCTCCCGTCTAGCGGAGGACACAGATACGCAGTATTTT. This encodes CASSSRLAEDTDTQYF.